This record looks at one TCR beta chain sequence and its context. The data belong to a study of beta chain features in type 1 diabetes. Expressed TCRB transcripts were sequenced, since all the RNA that had been isolated was reverse transcribed. Profiled with immunoSEQ multiplex PCR; TCRdb holds only in-frame clones, not every one. The sample records over 500,000 clones, around 15% being singletons. The CDR3 runs to 14 residues. The V gene's germline CDR1 is GTSNPN and CDR2 SVGIG (reference sequence). V was pared by 2 bases and J by 1 base, with 11 bases between. The sequencing sample was made of naive CD4+ T cells from blood. This clonotype was sampled from a man in his late teens or twenties in good health. The chain links TRBV30 to TRBJ1-2; the D gene is possibly TRBD1 (5 bases). Here the CDR3 reads CAWSPGGGNYGYTF. The CDR3 coding sequence is TGTGCCTGGAGTCCCGGGGGAGGTAACTATGGCTACACCTTC.